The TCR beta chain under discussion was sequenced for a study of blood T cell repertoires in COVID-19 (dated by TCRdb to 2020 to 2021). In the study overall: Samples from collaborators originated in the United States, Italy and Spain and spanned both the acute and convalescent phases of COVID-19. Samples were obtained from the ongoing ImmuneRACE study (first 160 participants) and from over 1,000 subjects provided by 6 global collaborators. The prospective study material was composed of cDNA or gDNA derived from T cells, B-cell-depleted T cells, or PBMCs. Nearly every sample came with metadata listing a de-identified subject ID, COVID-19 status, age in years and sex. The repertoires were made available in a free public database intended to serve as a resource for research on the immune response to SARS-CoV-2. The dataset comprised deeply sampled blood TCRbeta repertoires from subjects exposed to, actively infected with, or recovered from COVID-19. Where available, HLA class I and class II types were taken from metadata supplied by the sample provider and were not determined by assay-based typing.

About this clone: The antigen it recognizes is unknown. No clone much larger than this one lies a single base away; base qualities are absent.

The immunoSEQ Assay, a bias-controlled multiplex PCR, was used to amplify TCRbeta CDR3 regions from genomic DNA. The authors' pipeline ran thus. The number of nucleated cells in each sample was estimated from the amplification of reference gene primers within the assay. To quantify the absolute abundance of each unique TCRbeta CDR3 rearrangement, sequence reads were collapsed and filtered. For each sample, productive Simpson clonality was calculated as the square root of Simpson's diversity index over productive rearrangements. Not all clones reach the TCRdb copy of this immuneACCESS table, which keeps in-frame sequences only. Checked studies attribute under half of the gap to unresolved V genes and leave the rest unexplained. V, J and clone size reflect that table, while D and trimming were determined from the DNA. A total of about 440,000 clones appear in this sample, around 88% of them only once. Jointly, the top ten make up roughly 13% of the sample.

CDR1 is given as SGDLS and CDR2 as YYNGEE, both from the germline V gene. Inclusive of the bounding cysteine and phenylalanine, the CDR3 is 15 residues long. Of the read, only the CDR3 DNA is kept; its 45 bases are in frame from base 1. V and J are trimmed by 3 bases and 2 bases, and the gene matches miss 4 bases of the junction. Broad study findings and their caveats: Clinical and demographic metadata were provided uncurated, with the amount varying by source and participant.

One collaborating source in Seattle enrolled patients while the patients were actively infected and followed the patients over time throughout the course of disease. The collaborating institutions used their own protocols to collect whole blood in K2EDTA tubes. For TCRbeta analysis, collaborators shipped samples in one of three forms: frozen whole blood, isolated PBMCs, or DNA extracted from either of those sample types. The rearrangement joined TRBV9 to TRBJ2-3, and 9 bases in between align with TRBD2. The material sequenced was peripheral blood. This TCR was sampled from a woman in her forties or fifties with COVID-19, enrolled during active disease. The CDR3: CASSATSGFTDTQYF. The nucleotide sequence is TGTGCCAGCAGCGCGACTAGCGGCTTCACAGATACGCAGTATTTT.